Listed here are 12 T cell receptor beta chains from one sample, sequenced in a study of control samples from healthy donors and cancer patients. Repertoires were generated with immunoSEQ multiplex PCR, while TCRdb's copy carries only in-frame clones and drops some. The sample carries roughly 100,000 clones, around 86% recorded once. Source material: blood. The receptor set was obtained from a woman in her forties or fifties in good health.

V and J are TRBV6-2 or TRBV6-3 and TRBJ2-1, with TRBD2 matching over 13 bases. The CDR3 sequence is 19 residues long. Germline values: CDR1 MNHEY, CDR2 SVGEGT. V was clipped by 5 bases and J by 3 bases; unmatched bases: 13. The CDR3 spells CASSQNRGLAGSFYNEQFF. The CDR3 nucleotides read TGTGCCAGCAGTCAGAATCGGGGACTAGCGGGATCGTTCTACAATGAGCAGTTCTTC.

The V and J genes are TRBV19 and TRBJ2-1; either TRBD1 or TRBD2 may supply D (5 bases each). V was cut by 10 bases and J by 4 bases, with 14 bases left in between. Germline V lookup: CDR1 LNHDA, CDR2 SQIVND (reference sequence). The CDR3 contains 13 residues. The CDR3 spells CATQGGGYNEQFF. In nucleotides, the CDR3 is TGTGCCACTCAGGGTGGGGGATACAATGAGCAGTTCTTC.

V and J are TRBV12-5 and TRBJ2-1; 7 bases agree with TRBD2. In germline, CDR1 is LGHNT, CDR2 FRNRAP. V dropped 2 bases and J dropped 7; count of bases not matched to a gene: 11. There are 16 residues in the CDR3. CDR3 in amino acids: CASGLTRLAGTNEQFF. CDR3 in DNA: TGTGCTAGTGGTTTGACAAGATTAGCGGGCACGAATGAGCAGTTCTTC.

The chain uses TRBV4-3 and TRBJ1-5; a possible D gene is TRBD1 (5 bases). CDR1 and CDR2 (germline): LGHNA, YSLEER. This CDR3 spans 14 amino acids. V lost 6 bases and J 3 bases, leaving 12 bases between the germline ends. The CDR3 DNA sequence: TGCGCCAGCAGTCCAGGGATCGACAATCAGCCCCAGCATTTT. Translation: CASSPGIDNQPQHF.

The CDR3 DNA reads as TGCGCCAGCATCGCTATAGCGGGGGGGACCAATGAGCAGTTCTTC. This codes for CASIAIAGGTNEQFF. The V and J genes are TRBV5-1 and TRBJ2-1, with TRBD2 matching over 11 bases. With V trimmed by 6 bases and J by 6 bases, 8 bases remained unmatched. The CDR3 has 15 amino acids. Germline lookup yields CDR1 SGHRS and CDR2 YFSETQ.

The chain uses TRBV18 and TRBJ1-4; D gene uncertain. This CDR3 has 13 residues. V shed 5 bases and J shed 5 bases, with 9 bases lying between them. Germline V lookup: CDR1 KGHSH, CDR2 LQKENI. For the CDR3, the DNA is TGTGCCAGCTCAGCGGGTCTGAATGAAAAACTGTTTTTT. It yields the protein CASSAGLNEKLFF. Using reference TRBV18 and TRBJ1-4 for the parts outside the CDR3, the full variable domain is NAGVMQNPRHLVRRRGQEARLRCSPMKGHSHVYWYRQLPEEGLKFMVYLQKENIIDESGMPKERFSAEFPKEGPSILRIQQVVRGDSAAYFCASSAGLNEKLFFGSGTQLSVL.

CDR3 sequence: CAIPLAGAPTGELFF. DNA for the CDR3: TGTGCCATCCCCCTAGCGGGGGCGCCTACCGGGGAGCTGTTTTTT. The V and J genes are TRBV2 and TRBJ2-2, with 10 positions matching TRBD2. The CDR3 length is 15 residues. V lost 10 bases and J lost 5; bases outside the gene matches: 10. Germline CDR1 and CDR2: SNHLY and FYNNEI. Full variable domain (rest looked up from reference TRBV2 and TRBJ2-2): EPEVTQTPSHQVTQMGQEVILRCVPISNHLYFYWYRQILGQKVEFLVSFYNNEISEKSEIFDDQFSVERPDGSNFTLKIRSTKLEDSAMYFCAIPLAGAPTGELFFGEGSRLTVL.

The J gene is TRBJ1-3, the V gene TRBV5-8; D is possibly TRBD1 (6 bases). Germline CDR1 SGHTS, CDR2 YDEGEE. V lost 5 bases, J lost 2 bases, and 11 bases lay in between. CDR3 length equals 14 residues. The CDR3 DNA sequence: TGTGCCAGCAGGCGGGGGGGGCCTGGAAACACCATATATTTT. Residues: CASRRGGPGNTIYF.

CDR3 sequence reads: CASSWRGLRQPQHF. The CDR3 DNA reads TGTGCCAGCAGTTGGAGGGGGCTCCGTCAGCCCCAGCATTTT. This chain uses TRBV28 with TRBJ1-5; 7 bases agree with TRBD1. The V gene end was trimmed by 4 bases and the J gene end by 6 bases; junction bases not matched to a gene: 6. The CDR3 consists of 14 residues. CDR1 and CDR2 (germline): MDHEN, SYDVKM.

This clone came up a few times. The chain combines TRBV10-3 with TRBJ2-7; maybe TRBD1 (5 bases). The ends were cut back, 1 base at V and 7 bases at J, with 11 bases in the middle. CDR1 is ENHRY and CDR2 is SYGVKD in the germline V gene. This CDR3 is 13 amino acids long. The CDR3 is CAISEWQGTEQYF. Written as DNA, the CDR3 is TGTGCCATCAGTGAGTGGCAGGGAACTGAGCAGTACTTC.

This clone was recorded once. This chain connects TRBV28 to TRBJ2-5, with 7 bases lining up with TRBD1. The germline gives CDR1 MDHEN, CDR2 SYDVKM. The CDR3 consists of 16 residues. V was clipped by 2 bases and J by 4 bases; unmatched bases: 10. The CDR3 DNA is TGTGCCAGCAGTTTAGGCCAAACAGGGGTGGGAGAGACCCAGTACTTC. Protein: CASSLGQTGVGETQYF.

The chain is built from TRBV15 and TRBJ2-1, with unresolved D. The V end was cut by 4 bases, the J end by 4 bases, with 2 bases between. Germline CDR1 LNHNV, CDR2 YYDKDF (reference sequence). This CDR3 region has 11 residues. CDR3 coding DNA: TGTGCCACCAGCAAGTACAATGAGCAGTTCTTC. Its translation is CATSKYNEQFF.